This TCR beta chain was captured by sequencing in a study of cytomegalovirus exposure and HLA in healthy donors. Trimming took 3 bases from V and 8 from J; bases not matched to a gene: 7. CDR1 and CDR2 from the germline V gene are MNHNS and SASEGT. The CDR3 has 15 amino acids. In the PCR, 60 Vbeta and 13 Jbeta primers were used. Clones were sequenced by immunoSEQ multiplex PCR, and TCRdb holds only the in-frame ones, with some missing. The table shows some 110,000 clones, with about 80% occurring only once. Sequencing input: PBMCs. This rearrangement joins TRBV6-1 to TRBJ2-4; 10 bases map to TRBD1. The TCR originated in a man in his forties or fifties in good health and CMV-seropositive. The DNA for the CDR3 is TGTGCCAGCAGTGATAGGGGGACAGGGGCGGACATTCAGTACTTC. Amino acid sequence: CASSDRGTGADIQYF.